Listed below are T cell receptor beta chains from one sample, sequenced in a study of glioma-infiltrating T cells after dendritic cell vaccination. Profiled with immunoSEQ multiplex PCR; TCRdb holds only in-frame clones, not every one. The sample comprises some 100,000 clones, over 65% of which are singletons, and 2.5% to 3% rests with the top ten. This specimen was blood, taken before dendritic cell vaccination. These receptors all stem from a human donor with glioblastoma. The CDR3 runs from the conserved cysteine through the conserved F or W. Each record gives: V gene, CDR3 length, CDR3 protein.

TRBV5-1 12 CASRQPNEKLFF
TRBV7-7 13 CASSSSRGDEQFF
TRBV29-1 17 CSISGTATPLANYGYTF
TRBV11-2 15 CASSLTLPGGNEQFF
TRBV27 15 CASSFYMGQGYGYTF
TRBV7-9 14 CASSFGQGNQPQHF
TRBV5-1 15 CASSLERGFGSPLHF
TRBV5-1 15 CASSPGTGYRYEQYF
TRBV6-5 14 CASRRAGGPYEQYF
TRBV5-1 15 CASSLGTGIITEAFF
TRBV19 14 CASSVNRQGYGYTF